One T cell receptor beta chain is described in this entry. This sample is part of a study of blood T cell repertoires in COVID-19. Across the whole study: Nucleic acid was either cDNA or gDNA, and it came from T cells, B-cell-depleted T cells, or PBMCs.

Trimming took 4 bases from V and 0 from J, leaving 16 bases between them. This CDR3 is 18 amino acids long. Per germline, CDR1 MGHRA and CDR2 YSYEKL. How the authors handled the data: Amplification of reference gene primers was used by the study to estimate nucleated cell counts. The repertoire was sequenced with immunoSEQ multiplex PCR; TCRdb's copy has only in-frame clones and lacks some. V and J calls and clone size come straight from that table; D and trimming were deduced from the DNA. The table shows about 15,000 clones, with roughly 86% occurring only once. The chain joins TRBV4-1 to TRBJ2-6; D is uncertain. This clonotype originated in a human donor in a cohort sampled during active COVID-19. What was sequenced was peripheral blood. The CDR3 sequence: CASSLPGPHISGANVLTF. The DNA for the CDR3 is TGCGCCAGCAGCCTTCCGGGTCCTCATATCTCTGGGGCCAACGTCCTGACTTTC.